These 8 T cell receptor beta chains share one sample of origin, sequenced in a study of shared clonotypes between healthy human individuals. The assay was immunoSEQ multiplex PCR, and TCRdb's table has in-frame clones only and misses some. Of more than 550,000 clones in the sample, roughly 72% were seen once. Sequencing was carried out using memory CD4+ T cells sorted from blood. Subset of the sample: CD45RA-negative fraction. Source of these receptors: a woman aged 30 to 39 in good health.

The CDR3 DNA sequence: TGTGCCAGCAGCTTAAGGACTAGCAGTCCGAGCTCCTACAATGAGCAGTTCTTC. Its translation: CASSLRTSSPSSYNEQFF. The rearrangement joins TRBV7-3 to TRBJ2-1, with 8 bases lining up with TRBD2. The junction had 8 bases not matched to a gene; V was cut back by 1 base and J by 0 bases. The germline gives CDR1 SGHTA, CDR2 FQGTGA. This CDR3 has 18 residues.

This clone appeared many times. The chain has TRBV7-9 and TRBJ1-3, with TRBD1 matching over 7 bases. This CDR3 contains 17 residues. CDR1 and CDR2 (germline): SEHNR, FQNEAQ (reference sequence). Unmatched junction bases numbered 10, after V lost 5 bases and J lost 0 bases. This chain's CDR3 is CASSLWIGGRSGNTIYF. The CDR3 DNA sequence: TGTGCCAGCAGCCTATGGATAGGGGGCCGCTCTGGAAACACCATATATTTT.

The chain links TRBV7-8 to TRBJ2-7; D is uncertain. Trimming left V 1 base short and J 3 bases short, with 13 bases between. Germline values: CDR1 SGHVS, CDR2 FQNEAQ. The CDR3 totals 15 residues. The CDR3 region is CASSLGIGKVYEQYF. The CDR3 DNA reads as TGTGCCAGCAGCTTAGGGATAGGGAAAGTCTACGAGCAGTACTTC.

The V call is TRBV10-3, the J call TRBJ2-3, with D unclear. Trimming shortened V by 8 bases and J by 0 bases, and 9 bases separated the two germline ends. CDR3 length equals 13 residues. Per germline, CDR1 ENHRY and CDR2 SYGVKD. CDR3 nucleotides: TGTGCCATCGCAGGCGAGAGCACAGATACGCAGTATTTT. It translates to CAIAGESTDTQYF.

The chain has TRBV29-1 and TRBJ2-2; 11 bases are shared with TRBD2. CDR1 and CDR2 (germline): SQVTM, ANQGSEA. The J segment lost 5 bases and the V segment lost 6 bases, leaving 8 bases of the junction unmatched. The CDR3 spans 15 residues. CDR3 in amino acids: CSVRTSGSDTGELFF. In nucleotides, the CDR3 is TGCAGCGTAAGAACTAGCGGGAGTGATACCGGGGAGCTGTTTTTT.

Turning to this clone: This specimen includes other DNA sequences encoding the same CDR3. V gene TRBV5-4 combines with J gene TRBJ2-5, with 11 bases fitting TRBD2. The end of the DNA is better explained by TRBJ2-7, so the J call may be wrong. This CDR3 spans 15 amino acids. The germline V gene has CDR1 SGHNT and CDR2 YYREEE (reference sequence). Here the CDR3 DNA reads TGTGCCAGCAGCCCGGGGACTAGCGGAACCTACGAGCAGTACTTC. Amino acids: CASSPGTSGTYEQYF.

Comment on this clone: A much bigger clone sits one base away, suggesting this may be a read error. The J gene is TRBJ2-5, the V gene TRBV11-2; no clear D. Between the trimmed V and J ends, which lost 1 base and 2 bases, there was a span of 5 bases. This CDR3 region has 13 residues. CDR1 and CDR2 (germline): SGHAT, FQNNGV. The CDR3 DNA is TGTGCCAGCAGCTTAGTACAGCAAGAGACCCAGTACTTC. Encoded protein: CASSLVQQETQYF.

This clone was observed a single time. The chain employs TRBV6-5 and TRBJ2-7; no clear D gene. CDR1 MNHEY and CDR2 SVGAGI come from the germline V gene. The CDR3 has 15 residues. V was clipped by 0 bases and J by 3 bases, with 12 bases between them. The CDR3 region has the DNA TGTGCCAGCAGTTACTCTGACGCAGAGCACTACGAGCAGTACTTC. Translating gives CASSYSDAEHYEQYF.